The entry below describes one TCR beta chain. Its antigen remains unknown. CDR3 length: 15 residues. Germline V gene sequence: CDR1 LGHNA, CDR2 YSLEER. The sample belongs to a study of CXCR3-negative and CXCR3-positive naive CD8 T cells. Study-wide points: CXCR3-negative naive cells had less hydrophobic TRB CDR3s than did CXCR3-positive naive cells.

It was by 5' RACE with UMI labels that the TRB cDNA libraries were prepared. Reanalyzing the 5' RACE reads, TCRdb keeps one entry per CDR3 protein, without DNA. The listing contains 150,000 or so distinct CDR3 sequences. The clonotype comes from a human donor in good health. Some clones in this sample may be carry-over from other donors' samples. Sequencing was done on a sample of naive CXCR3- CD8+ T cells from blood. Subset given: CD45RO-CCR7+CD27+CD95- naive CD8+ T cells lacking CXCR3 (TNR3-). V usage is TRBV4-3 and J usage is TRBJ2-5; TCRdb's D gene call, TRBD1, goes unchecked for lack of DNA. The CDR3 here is CASSQDGRSQETQYF.